This passage covers 25 T cell receptor beta chains from one sample sequenced in a study of cytomegalovirus exposure and HLA in healthy donors. PCR involved 60 Vbeta and 13 Jbeta primers. The protocol was immunoSEQ multiplex PCR, while the TCRdb copy is restricted to in-frame clones and leaves out a portion. The sample holds roughly 100,000 clones, around 72% seen once. Material for sequencing was PBMCs. These receptors all stem from a male donor in good health and CMV-seronegative.

The chain is built from TRBV5-1 and TRBJ2-1; TRBD1 matches 7 bases. The CDR3 runs 19 residues. V dropped 4 bases and J dropped 8; count of bases not matched to a gene: 24. Germline-derived CDR1 and CDR2 are SGHRS and YFSETQ. CDR3 sequence reads: CASSRLVKKDGQVGHEQFF. The CDR3 coding sequence is TGCGCCAGCAGCCGACTGGTAAAAAAGGATGGACAGGTAGGCCATGAGCAGTTCTTC.

The rearrangement uses TRBV19 and TRBJ2-1; D is undetermined. The CDR3 runs 13 residues. Trimming left V 2 bases short and J 5 bases short, with 7 bases between. Germline CDR1 is LNHDA and CDR2 is SQIVND (reference sequence). This CDR3 is CASSINSNNEQFF. In DNA form, the CDR3 reads TGTGCCAGTAGTATAAATAGTAACAATGAGCAGTTCTTC.

CDR3 sequence reads: CSVEEIGVGTGGVTNEKLFF. CDR3 sequence (DNA): TGCAGCGTTGAAGAAATCGGCGTTGGGACAGGGGGTGTCACTAATGAAAAACTGTTTTTT. This sequence joins TRBV29-1 and TRBJ1-4; 11 bases match TRBD1. The CDR3 is 20 residues long. Looked up from germline, CDR1 is SQVTM and CDR2 is ANQGSEA. Trimming cost V 0 bases and J 2 bases; bases outside gene matches: 14.

This chain uses TRBV11-2 with TRBJ2-7; 8 bases align to TRBD1. The germline gives CDR1 SGHAT, CDR2 FQNNGV. J gave up 1 base and V 6 bases, and 11 bases lay outside the gene matches. The CDR3 contains 16 residues. CDR3 DNA sequence: TGTGCCAGCAGTATACCAGGGGGCGCTCGATCCTACGAGCAGTACTTC. Its protein is CASSIPGGARSYEQYF.

This chain connects TRBV6-1 to TRBJ1-2; TRBD1 agrees at 9 bases. CDR1 MNHNS and CDR2 SASEGT come from the germline V gene. J gave up 11 bases and V 10 bases, and 17 bases lay outside the gene matches. The CDR3 runs to 14 residues. The CDR3 reads CATRKPTGGKSYTF. In nucleotides, the CDR3 is TGTGCCACCAGAAAACCGACAGGGGGTAAGAGTTACACCTTC.

The chain is built from TRBV7-9 and TRBJ1-2; D remains unclear. With 0 bases removed from V and 3 bases from J, the gap between germline ends came to 14 bases. Germline V lookup: CDR1 SEHNR, CDR2 FQNEAQ (reference sequence). CDR3 length: 16 residues. DNA of the CDR3: TGTGCCAGCAGCTTAGCGCGGGCAGACAAAGACTATGGCTACACCTTC. This translates into CASSLARADKDYGYTF.

This clone was recorded once. The V gene is TRBV6-4, the J gene TRBJ2-1; D gene ambiguous. This CDR3 region has 13 residues. V lost 0 bases to trimming and J lost 4 bases, with 4 bases between them. Germline values: CDR1 MRHNA, CDR2 SNTAGT. CDR3 nucleotide sequence: TGTGCCAGCAGTGACTCAGAGTACAATGAGCAGTTCTTC. The encoded protein is CASSDSEYNEQFF.

The CDR3, as DNA: TGTGCCAGTACCTGGGTCGATGGGGCCACTGAAGCTTTCTTT. It specifies CASTWVDGATEAFF. The rearrangement links TRBV19 to TRBJ1-1; the D gene is possibly TRBD1 (5 bases). This CDR3 has 14 amino acids. Germline values: CDR1 LNHDA, CDR2 SQIVND (reference sequence). Trimming left V 7 bases short and J 4 bases short, with 16 bases between.

The chain is built from TRBV5-1 and TRBJ1-1; weak D call: TRBD1 (5 bases). V was pared by 0 bases and J by 2 bases, with 8 bases between. Germline CDR1 and CDR2: SGHRS and YFSETQ. The CDR3 totals 14 residues. CDR3 bases: TGCGCCAGCAGCTTGGGACAGATAAACACTGAAGCTTTCTTT. Translating gives CASSLGQINTEAFF.

The chain uses TRBV5-5 and TRBJ1-5; weak D call: TRBD1 (5 bases). The germline V and J ends were trimmed by 1 base and 5 bases, with 7 bases remaining between them. The CDR3 totals 13 residues. Germline-derived CDR1 and CDR2 are SGHKS and YYEKEE (reference sequence). The CDR3: CASSLRGDQPQHF. DNA for the CDR3: TGTGCCAGCAGCTTGAGGGGCGATCAGCCCCAGCATTTT.

The gene calls are TRBV18 and TRBJ1-1; 7 bases are shared with TRBD1. V was pared by 3 bases and J by 3 bases, with 10 bases of the junction left unmatched. CDR3 size: 16 residues. Germline loops: CDR1 KGHSH, CDR2 LQKENI. The CDR3 region is CASSPTATGVDTEAFF. The CDR3 DNA follows: TGTGCCAGCTCACCGACGGCCACAGGGGTTGACACTGAAGCTTTCTTT.

The chain links TRBV18 to TRBJ2-3; 10 bases agree with TRBD2. The CDR3 is 15 amino acids. With 2 bases clipped from V and 7 bases from J, the junction kept 6 bases outside the gene matches. Per the germline V gene, CDR1 is KGHSH and CDR2 is LQKENI. The CDR3 spells CASSPTGTSVNTQYF. In DNA form, the CDR3 reads TGTGCCAGCTCACCAACCGGGACTAGCGTTAATACGCAGTATTTT.

This chain uses TRBV7-2 with TRBJ2-1, with D hard to call. Between the trimmed V and J ends, which lost 3 bases and 0 bases, there was a span of 9 bases. Germline CDR1 SGHTA, CDR2 FQGNSA. CDR3 length: 15 residues. In nucleotides, the CDR3 is TGTGCCAGCAGCTTGAACCCGAGCTCCTACAATGAGCAGTTCTTC. Translated: CASSLNPSSYNEQFF.

This rearrangement joins TRBV6-6 to TRBJ2-1; 7 positions agree with TRBD1. The germline V gene has CDR1 MNHNY and CDR2 SVGAGI (reference sequence). V gave up 6 bases and J gave up 7 bases; unmatched junction bases: 6. The CDR3 length is 13 residues. This CDR3 is CASSPPGGNEQFF. For the CDR3, the DNA is TGTGCCAGCAGCCCCCCAGGGGGTAATGAGCAGTTCTTC.

The table lists this clone with a count of one. The CDR3 coding sequence is TGCGCCAGCAGCCAACCCATAGAGGGCTATGGCTACACCTTC. Translation gives CASSQPIEGYGYTF. The V gene is TRBV4-1, the J gene TRBJ1-2; D is uncertain. Germline CDR1 and CDR2: MGHRA and YSYEKL. The germline V and J ends were trimmed by 2 bases and 4 bases, with 11 bases remaining between them. This CDR3 is 14 amino acids long.

The V and J genes are TRBV9 and TRBJ2-3; maybe TRBD2 (6 bases). This CDR3 spans 14 amino acids. Trimming left V 4 bases short and J 4 bases short, with 13 bases between. CDR1 SGDLS and CDR2 YYNGEE come from the germline V gene. The CDR3 here is CASSLGGLADTQYF. The CDR3 coding sequence is TGTGCCAGCAGCTTAGGAGGGCTCGCAGATACGCAGTATTTT.

The rearrangement joins TRBV27 to TRBJ2-3; 7 positions match TRBD1. This CDR3 is 13 amino acids long. Germline loops: CDR1 MNHEY, CDR2 SMNVEV (reference sequence). V lost 3 bases, J lost 4 bases, and 1 base stayed unmatched. In DNA, the CDR3 is TGTGCCAGCAGTTTTGGACAGGCAGATACGCAGTATTTT. It translates to CASSFGQADTQYF.

Note on this clone: Other DNA sequences in the sample encode the same CDR3. The rearrangement joins TRBV5-1 to TRBJ2-2; D could derive from TRBD1 or TRBD2 (6 bases each). CDR3 length: 15 amino acids. Trimming left V 4 bases short and J 0 bases short, with 10 bases between. The V gene's germline CDR1 is SGHRS and CDR2 YFSETQ. The CDR3 reads CASSLGGTNTGELFF. CDR3 in DNA: TGCGCCAGCAGCCTGGGGGGCACGAACACCGGGGAGCTGTTTTTT.

The rearrangement uses TRBV6-1 and TRBJ1-5, with 7 bases aligning to TRBD1. This CDR3 contains 16 residues. Losses at the gene ends were 3 bases for V and 6 bases for J; bases not matched to a gene: 11. In germline, CDR1 is MNHNS, CDR2 SASEGT. Written as DNA, the CDR3 is TGTGCCAGCAGTGACCCATCACAGGGGAATGGTCAGCCCCAGCATTTT. Its protein is CASSDPSQGNGQPQHF.

The chain links TRBV14 to TRBJ1-1; TRBD1 is a possible D gene (5 bases). Trimming took off 1 base at V and 1 base at J, with 10 bases between the two ends. This CDR3 spans 15 amino acids. Germline CDR1 and CDR2: SGHDN and FVKESK. The CDR3 DNA follows: TGTGCCAGCAGCCAAGCCACAGGATGGAACACTGAAGCTTTCTTT. Amino acid sequence: CASSQATGWNTEAFF. Drawing the rest from reference TRBV14 and TRBJ1-1, the complete variable domain is EAGVTQFPSHSVIEKGQTVTLRCDPISGHDNLYWYRRVMGKEIKFLLHFVKESKQDESGMPNNRFLAERTGGTYSTLKVQPAELEDSGVYFCASSQATGWNTEAFFGQGTRLTVV.

The J gene is TRBJ1-4, the V gene TRBV6-1, with 7 bases fitting TRBD1. Losses at the gene ends were 7 bases for V and 8 bases for J; bases not matched to a gene: 13. The CDR3 runs to 15 residues. The V gene's germline CDR1 is MNHNS and CDR2 SASEGT. The CDR3 here is CASTMNDRVGEKLFF. The CDR3 coding sequence is TGTGCCAGCACCATGAACGACAGGGTAGGGGAAAAACTGTTTTTT.

This clone was observed a single time. The V call is TRBV27, the J call TRBJ2-3; 10 positions match TRBD2. The junction had 3 bases not matched to a gene; V was cut back by 2 bases and J by 1 base. Germline CDR1 MNHEY, CDR2 SMNVEV (reference sequence). The CDR3 consists of 16 residues. The chain's CDR3 is CASSLGLAGGTDTQYF. Here the CDR3 DNA reads TGTGCCAGCAGTTTAGGCCTAGCGGGGGGCACAGATACGCAGTATTTT.

This clone appeared once. The chain carries TRBV4-3 and TRBJ1-2; D is unresolved. The germline V gene has CDR1 LGHNA and CDR2 YSLEER. The ends were cut back, 1 base at V and 0 bases at J, with 12 bases in the middle. This CDR3 has 16 amino acids. CDR3 coding DNA: TGCGCCAGCAGCCAAGGAAAGGGAGGGTCTAACTATGGCTACACCTTC. Translation gives CASSQGKGGSNYGYTF.

The chain carries TRBV7-9 and TRBJ2-1; D remains ambiguous. The V gene lost 5 bases and the J gene lost 0 bases, with 8 bases spanning the gap. This CDR3 is built from 14 residues. Looked up from germline, CDR1 is SEHNR and CDR2 is FQNEAQ (reference sequence). The CDR3 nucleotides are TGTGCCAGCAGCCCGGCTAGCTCCTACAATGAGCAGTTCTTC. It codes for CASSPASSYNEQFF.

The V gene is TRBV5-1, the J gene TRBJ2-5; no clear D. V shed 3 bases and J shed 4 bases, with 10 bases lying between them. The CDR3 has 13 residues. The V gene's germline CDR1 is SGHRS and CDR2 YFSETQ. The CDR3 bases are TGCGCCAGCAGCTCACCTCCGCGAGAGACCCAGTACTTC. Translated: CASSSPPRETQYF.